Shown below are 14 T cell receptor beta chains from a single sample sequenced in a study of blood T cell repertoires in COVID-19. Sequencing used immunoSEQ multiplex PCR; TCRdb keeps in-frame clones, though not all of them. The repertoire includes approximately 230,000 clones, roughly nine tenths of them detected once, and around 3% sits in the top ten. Source material: peripheral blood. These receptors were collected from a young man with active or convalescent COVID-19.

The chain joins TRBV7-6 to TRBJ2-7, with D possibly TRBD1 on 5 matching bases. Germline V gene sequence: CDR1 SGHVS, CDR2 FNYEAQ. Trimming left V 0 bases short and J 4 bases short, with 16 bases between. The CDR3 is 16 residues long. The CDR3 sequence: CASSLAEQGLSYEQYF. The DNA of the CDR3 is TGTGCCAGCAGCTTAGCCGAGCAGGGCCTAAGTTACGAGCAGTACTTC.

Turning to this clone: Other DNA sequences within the sample encode an identical CDR3. In DNA form, the CDR3 reads TGTGCCAGCAGTTCCGTATCCTACGAGCAGTACTTC. This encodes CASSSVSYEQYF. The chain is built from TRBV6-5 and TRBJ2-7; D not certain. The CDR3 is made up of 12 amino acids. Trimming removed 4 bases from V and 1 base from J, with 5 bases in between. Germline CDR1 is MNHEY and CDR2 is SVGAGI.

V is TRBV7-9 and J is TRBJ1-2; D gene uncertain. CDR1 SEHNR and CDR2 FQNEAQ come from the germline V gene (reference sequence). This CDR3 has 18 amino acids. Trimming pared 6 bases from V and 6 bases from J, leaving 29 bases between. CDR3 protein: CASRLEPDPPVGGHGYTF. In DNA form, the CDR3 reads TGTGCCAGCAGGCTCGAACCGGACCCCCCAGTGGGAGGGCATGGCTACACCTTC.

This clone has a single count. The chain joins TRBV7-9 to TRBJ2-1; tentatively, D is TRBD1 (6 bases). From germline, CDR1 is SEHNR and CDR2 FQNEAQ (reference sequence). The CDR3 is made up of 12 amino acids. The V end lost 1 base, the J end lost 8 bases, and 6 bases lay between the germline ends. CDR3 in DNA: TGTGCCAGCAGCTTAGAGGGGGATGAGCAGTTCTTC. It is translated as CASSLEGDEQFF.

This clone has more than one count but fewer than ten. The chain employs TRBV27 and TRBJ2-7; a weak D match, TRBD1 (6 bases). Germline CDR1 reads MNHEY; CDR2 reads SMNVEV (reference sequence). The CDR3 extends over 16 amino acids. V dropped 4 bases and J dropped 0 bases, with 16 bases sitting between them. This CDR3 reads CASSSWGPPSSYEQYF. The CDR3, as DNA: TGTGCCAGCAGTTCCTGGGGGCCGCCGAGCTCCTACGAGCAGTACTTC.

The chain links TRBV19 to TRBJ1-2; no definite D call. CDR3 size: 11 residues. CDR1 and CDR2 from the germline V gene are LNHDA and SQIVND (reference sequence). V lost 4 bases and J lost 8, with 8 bases in between. CDR3 protein: CASSNSLGYTF. The CDR3 nucleotides read TGTGCCAGTAGTAACAGTTTGGGCTACACCTTC.

The rearrangement uses TRBV12-3 or TRBV12-4 and TRBJ2-3; D is unclear. This CDR3 is built from 12 residues. Trimming left V 6 bases short and J 3 bases short, with 7 bases between. The CDR3 region is CASSPRTDTQYF. The DNA for the CDR3 is TGTGCCAGCAGCCCGAGGACAGATACGCAGTATTTT.

The chain recombines TRBV27 with TRBJ2-2; 7 nucleotides match TRBD2. This CDR3 region has 14 residues. The germline V gene has CDR1 MNHEY and CDR2 SMNVEV (reference sequence). V lost 7 bases and J lost 0; bases outside the gene matches: 2. The CDR3 DNA reads TGTGCCAGCAAACTAGCGACGAACACCGGGGAGCTGTTTTTT. Its protein is CASKLATNTGELFF.

V usage is TRBV18 and J usage is TRBJ2-1, with D tentatively TRBD2 (6 bases). Trimming stripped 4 bases from V and 8 bases from J, with 12 bases between. The CDR3 covers 13 residues. Per germline, CDR1 KGHSH and CDR2 LQKENI. The CDR3 DNA sequence: TGTGCCAGCTCACGGGGGGACCGGGATGAGCAGTTCTTC. Its translation is CASSRGDRDEQFF.

This chain links TRBV5-4 with TRBJ2-7, with 7 nucleotides matching TRBD2. J gave up 5 bases and V 4 bases, and 18 bases lay outside the gene matches. Germline values: CDR1 SGHNT, CDR2 YYREEE (reference sequence). The CDR3 is 17 residues long. In DNA, the CDR3 is TGTGCCAGCAGCCCAACCGCTTCCCGGGGGGTCTGGGACGAGCAGTACTTC. It specifies CASSPTASRGVWDEQYF.

This rearrangement joins TRBV7-9 to TRBJ1-2, with 11 bases matching TRBD1. The CDR3 has 14 residues. Germline lookup yields CDR1 SEHNR and CDR2 FQNEAQ (reference sequence). Trimming at V came to 6 bases and at J to 6 bases, leaving 6 bases not matched to a gene. The CDR3 sequence is CASRIGQGADGYTF. Written as DNA, the CDR3 is TGTGCCAGCAGAATCGGACAGGGGGCGGATGGCTACACCTTC.

J is TRBJ2-1 and V is TRBV2; TRBD2 matches 15 bases. Germline loops: CDR1 SNHLY, CDR2 FYNNEI. The trim removed 5 bases at V and 10 bases at J, leaving 6 bases unmatched. The CDR3 has 15 amino acids. This CDR3 is CASSTGLAGGGEQFF. DNA for the CDR3: TGTGCCAGCAGTACGGGACTAGCGGGGGGTGGCGAGCAGTTCTTC.

This clone has only a few counts. CDR3 in amino acids: CASSLAGKSGNTIYF. The CDR3 coding sequence is TGCGCCAGCAGCTTGGCAGGGAAATCTGGAAACACCATATATTTT. This chain links TRBV5-1 with TRBJ1-3; weak D call: TRBD1 (5 bases). Looked up from germline, CDR1 is SGHRS and CDR2 is YFSETQ. This CDR3 is 15 amino acids long. Trimming stripped 0 bases from V and 1 base from J, with 8 bases between.

The V call is TRBV10-3, the J call TRBJ1-2; 11 bases line up with TRBD1. V was pared by 9 bases and J by 8 bases, with 11 bases of the junction left unmatched. CDR3 size: 14 residues. Germline V gives CDR1 ENHRY, CDR2 SYGVKD. The CDR3 spells CAIGVGQGAGGYTF. Here the CDR3 DNA reads TGTGCCATTGGGGTAGGACAGGGGGCTGGAGGCTACACCTTC.